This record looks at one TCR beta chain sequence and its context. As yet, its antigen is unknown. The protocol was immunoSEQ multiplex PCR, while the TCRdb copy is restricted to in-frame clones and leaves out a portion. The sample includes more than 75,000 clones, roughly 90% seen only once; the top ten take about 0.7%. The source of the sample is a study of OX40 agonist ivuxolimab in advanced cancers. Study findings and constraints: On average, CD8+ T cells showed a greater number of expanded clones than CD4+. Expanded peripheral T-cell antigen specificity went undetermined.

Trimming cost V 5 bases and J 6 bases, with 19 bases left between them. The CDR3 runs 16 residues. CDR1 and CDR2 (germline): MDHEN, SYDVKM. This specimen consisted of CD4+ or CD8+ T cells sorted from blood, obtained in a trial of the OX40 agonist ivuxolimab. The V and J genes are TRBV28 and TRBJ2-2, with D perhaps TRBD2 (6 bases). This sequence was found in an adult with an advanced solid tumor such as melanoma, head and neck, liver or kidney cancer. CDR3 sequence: CASSDYSGFPAGELFF. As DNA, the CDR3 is TGTGCCAGCAGTGATTACAGCGGGTTCCCGGCCGGGGAGCTGTTTTTT.